The TCR beta chain described here comes from a study of CD8 T cells in Susac syndrome. Reverse transcription of 0.5 to 1 ug RNA used random hexamers. One entry per CDR3 protein, called by TCRdb with MiXCR from the immunoSEQ multiplex PCR reads. The sample has roughly 120,000 distinct CDR3 sequences, 90% to 95% seen once. CDR1 is SQVTM, CDR2 ANQGSEA, per germline. CDR3 size: 13 residues. V lost 0 bases, J lost 0 bases, and 5 bases lay in between. A single count supports this clonotype. The chain carries TRBV29-1 and TRBJ1-1, with no clear D. Sample: CD8+ T cells from PBMCs. This receptor was taken from a human donor with multiple sclerosis. The CDR3 bases are TGCAGCGTTGAAGAGGGAATGAACACTGAAGCTTTCTTT. Its translation is CSVEEGMNTEAFF.